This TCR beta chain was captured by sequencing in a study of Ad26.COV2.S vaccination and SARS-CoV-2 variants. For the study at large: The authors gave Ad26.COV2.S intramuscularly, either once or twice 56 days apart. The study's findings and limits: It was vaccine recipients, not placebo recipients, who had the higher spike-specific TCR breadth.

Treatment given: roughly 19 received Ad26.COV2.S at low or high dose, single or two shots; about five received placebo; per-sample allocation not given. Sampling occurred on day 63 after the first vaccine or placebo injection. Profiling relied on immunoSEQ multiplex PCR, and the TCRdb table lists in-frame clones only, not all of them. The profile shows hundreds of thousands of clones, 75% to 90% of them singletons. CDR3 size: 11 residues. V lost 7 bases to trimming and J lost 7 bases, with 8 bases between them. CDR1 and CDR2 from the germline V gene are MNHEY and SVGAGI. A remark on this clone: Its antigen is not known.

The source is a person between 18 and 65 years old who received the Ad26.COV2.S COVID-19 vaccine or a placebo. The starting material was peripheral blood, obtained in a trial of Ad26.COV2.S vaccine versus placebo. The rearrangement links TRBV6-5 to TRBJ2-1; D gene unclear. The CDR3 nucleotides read TGTGCCAGCACGTCTTTGAATGAGCAGTTCTTC. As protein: CASTSLNEQFF.